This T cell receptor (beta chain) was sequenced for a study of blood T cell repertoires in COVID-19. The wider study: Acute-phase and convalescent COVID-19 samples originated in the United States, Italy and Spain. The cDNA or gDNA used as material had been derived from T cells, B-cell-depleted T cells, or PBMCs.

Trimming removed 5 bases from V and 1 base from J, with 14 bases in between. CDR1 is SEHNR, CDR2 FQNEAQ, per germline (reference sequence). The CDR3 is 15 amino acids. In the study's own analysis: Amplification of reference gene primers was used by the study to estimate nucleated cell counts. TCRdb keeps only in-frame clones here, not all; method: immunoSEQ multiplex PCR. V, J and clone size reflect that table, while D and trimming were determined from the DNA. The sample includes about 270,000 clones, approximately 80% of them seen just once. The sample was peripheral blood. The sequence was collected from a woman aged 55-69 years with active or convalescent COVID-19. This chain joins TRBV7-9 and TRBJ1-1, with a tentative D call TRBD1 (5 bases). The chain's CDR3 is CASSPRNRQNTEAFF. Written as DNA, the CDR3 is TGTGCCAGCAGCCCAAGAAACAGGCAGAACACTGAAGCTTTCTTT.